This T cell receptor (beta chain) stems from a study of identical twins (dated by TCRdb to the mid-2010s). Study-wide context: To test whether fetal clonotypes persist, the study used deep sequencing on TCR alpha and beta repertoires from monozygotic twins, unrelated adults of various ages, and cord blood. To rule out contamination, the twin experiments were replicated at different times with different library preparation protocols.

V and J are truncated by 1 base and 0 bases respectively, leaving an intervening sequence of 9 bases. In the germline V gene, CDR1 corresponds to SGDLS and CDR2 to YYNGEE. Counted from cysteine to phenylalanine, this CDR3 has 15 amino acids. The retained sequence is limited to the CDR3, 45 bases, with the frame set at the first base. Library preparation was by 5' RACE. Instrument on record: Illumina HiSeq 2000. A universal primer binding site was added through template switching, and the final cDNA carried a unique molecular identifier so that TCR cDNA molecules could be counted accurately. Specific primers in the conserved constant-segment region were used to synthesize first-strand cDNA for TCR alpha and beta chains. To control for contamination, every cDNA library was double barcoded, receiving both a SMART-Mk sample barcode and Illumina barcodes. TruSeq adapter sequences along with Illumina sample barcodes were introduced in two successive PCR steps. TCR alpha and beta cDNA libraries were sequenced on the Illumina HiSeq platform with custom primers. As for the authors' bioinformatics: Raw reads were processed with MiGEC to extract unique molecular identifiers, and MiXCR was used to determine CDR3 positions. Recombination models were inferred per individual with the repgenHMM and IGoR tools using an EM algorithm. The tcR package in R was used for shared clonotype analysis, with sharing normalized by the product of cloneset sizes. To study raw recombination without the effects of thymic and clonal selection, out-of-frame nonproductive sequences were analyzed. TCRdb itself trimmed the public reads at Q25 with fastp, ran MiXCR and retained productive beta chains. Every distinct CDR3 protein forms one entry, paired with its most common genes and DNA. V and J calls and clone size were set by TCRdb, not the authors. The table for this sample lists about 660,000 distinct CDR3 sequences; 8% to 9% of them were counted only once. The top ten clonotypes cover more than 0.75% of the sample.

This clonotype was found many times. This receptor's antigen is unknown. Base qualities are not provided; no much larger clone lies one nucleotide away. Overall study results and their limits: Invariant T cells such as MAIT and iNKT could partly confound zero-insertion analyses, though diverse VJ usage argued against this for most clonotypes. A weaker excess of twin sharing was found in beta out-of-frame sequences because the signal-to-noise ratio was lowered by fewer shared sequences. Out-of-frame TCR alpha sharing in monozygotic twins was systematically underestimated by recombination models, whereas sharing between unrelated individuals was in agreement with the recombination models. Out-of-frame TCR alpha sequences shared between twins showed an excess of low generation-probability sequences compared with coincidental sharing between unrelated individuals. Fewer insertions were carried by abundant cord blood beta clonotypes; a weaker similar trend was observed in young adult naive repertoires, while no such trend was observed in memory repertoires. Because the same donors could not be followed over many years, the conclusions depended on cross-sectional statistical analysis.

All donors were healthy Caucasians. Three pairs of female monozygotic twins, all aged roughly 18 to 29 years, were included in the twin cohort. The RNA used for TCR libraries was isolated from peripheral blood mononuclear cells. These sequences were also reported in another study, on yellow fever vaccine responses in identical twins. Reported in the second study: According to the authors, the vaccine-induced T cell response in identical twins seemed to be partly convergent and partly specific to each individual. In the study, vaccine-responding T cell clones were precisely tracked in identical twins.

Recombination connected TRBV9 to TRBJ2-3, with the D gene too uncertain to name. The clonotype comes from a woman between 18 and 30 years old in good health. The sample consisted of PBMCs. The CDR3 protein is CASSVIPASTDTQYF. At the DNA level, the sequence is TGTGCCAGCAGCGTAATCCCCGCTAGCACAGATACGCAGTATTTT.